This TCR beta chain is drawn from a study of PD-1 blockade in mismatch repair-deficient tumors. The data were produced by immunoSEQ multiplex PCR, yet TCRdb's version contains in-frame clones alone and is incomplete. The sample holds about 79,000 clones; 80% to 90% are singletons and the top ten take less than 6.5%. A remark on this clone: Its cognate antigen is unknown.

The length of the CDR3 is 14 residues. Germline-derived CDR1 and CDR2 are LNHDA and SQIVND (reference sequence). V lost 4 bases, J lost 3 bases, and 13 bases lay in between. Study results and caveats: Tumor-resident clones, often undetectable pretreatment in blood, expanded then contracted after pembrolizumab.

The receptor comes from an adult with mismatch repair-deficient cancer. Source: peripheral blood, taken 44 weeks after starting pembrolizumab. The chain recombines TRBV19 with TRBJ2-7, with TRBD2 as a possible D gene (6 bases). The CDR3 nucleotides read TGTGCCAGTAGTACGCCGGGACTTCACTACGAGCAGTACTTC. It is translated as CASSTPGLHYEQYF.